Listed here are 14 T cell receptor beta chains from one sample, sequenced in a study of T cell changes during pregnancy in multiple sclerosis. Clones were read by immunoSEQ multiplex PCR, and TCRdb kept only the in-frame ones, dropping some. The sample includes under 100,000 clones, about 95% of them seen just once. Sequenced here: peripheral blood, sampled in the second trimester of pregnancy. These TCRs come from a female donor with multiple sclerosis, enrolled in a pregnancy study.

The rearrangement uses TRBV6-5 and TRBJ2-7; TRBD1 agrees at 11 bases. The CDR3 sequence is 15 residues long. Germline trimming cut 2 bases from V and 4 bases from J; bases unmatched to any gene: 4. The germline CDR1 and CDR2 sequences are MNHEY and SVGAGI. CDR3 in amino acids: CASSYGRDRGYEQYF. The CDR3 DNA reads TGTGCCAGCAGTTACGGCCGGGACAGGGGGTACGAGCAGTACTTC.

V usage is TRBV5-4 and J usage is TRBJ2-3; TRBD1 might be the D (6 bases). V shed 4 bases and J shed 1 base, with 10 bases lying between them. In germline, CDR1 is SGHNT, CDR2 YYREEE (reference sequence). The CDR3 is 14 amino acids. In nucleotides, the CDR3 is TGTGCCAGCAGCATTCGACAGGGCACAGATACGCAGTATTTT. Protein: CASSIRQGTDTQYF.

This chain connects TRBV19 to TRBJ1-2; tentative D call: TRBD1 (6 bases). The CDR3 extends over 15 amino acids. The V end was cut by 6 bases, the J end by 7 bases, with 21 bases between. Germline V gene lookup returns CDR1 LNHDA and CDR2 SQIVND (reference sequence). CDR3 nucleotide sequence: TGTGCCAGTAGCCCAGTATGGGGGCGGCGAGGTGGCTACACCTTC. Translation gives CASSPVWGRRGGYTF.

V usage is TRBV5-1 and J usage is TRBJ2-1, with 7 positions matching TRBD2. CDR1 SGHRS and CDR2 YFSETQ come from the germline V gene. This CDR3 region has 15 residues. V was clipped by 2 bases and J by 4 bases; unmatched bases: 6. Here the CDR3 DNA reads TGCGCCAGCAGCTTATGGGAGGGGAGGTACAATGAGCAGTTCTTC. Translation gives CASSLWEGRYNEQFF.

The genes are TRBV6-4 and TRBJ2-3, with 9 bases matching TRBD2. Per germline, CDR1 MRHNA and CDR2 SNTAGT. The CDR3 totals 15 residues. V lost 2 bases, J lost 1 base, and 1 base stayed unmatched. The CDR3: CASSDAGGGTDTQYF. The DNA of the CDR3 is TGTGCCAGCAGTGACGCGGGAGGGGGCACAGATACGCAGTATTTT.

This clone has only one observation. The chain employs TRBV30 and TRBJ1-2; weak D call: TRBD1 (6 bases). V was trimmed by 3 bases and J by 4 bases, leaving 15 bases between them. Looked up from germline, CDR1 is GTSNPN and CDR2 is SVGIG (reference sequence). The CDR3 runs 14 residues. As DNA, the CDR3 is TGTGCCTGGAGCTTGGGGGGGCTTAGCTATGGCTACACCTTC. It specifies CAWSLGGLSYGYTF.

This chain links TRBV19 with TRBJ2-5; 7 bases fit TRBD1. V shed 3 bases and J 5 bases; nucleotides not matched to a gene: 3. The CDR3 sequence is 13 residues long. Germline assignment: CDR1 LNHDA and CDR2 SQIVND (reference sequence). In DNA, the CDR3 is TGTGCCAGTAGTATCGGACAGGTGGAGACCCAGTACTTC. Its translation: CASSIGQVETQYF.

The chain joins TRBV2 to TRBJ2-3; the match to TRBD1 covers 10 bases. The CDR3 spans 18 residues. Germline V gene lookup returns CDR1 SNHLY and CDR2 FYNNEI. V shed 0 bases and J 0 bases; nucleotides not matched to a gene: 6. The CDR3 sequence: CASSEAVTGGPSTDTQYF. The CDR3 nucleotides read TGTGCCAGCAGTGAAGCGGTGACAGGGGGCCCTAGCACAGATACGCAGTATTTT.

This rearrangement joins TRBV19 to TRBJ1-1, with 8 bases that match TRBD1. The CDR3 totals 15 residues. The germline V gene encodes CDR1 LNHDA and CDR2 SQIVND (reference sequence). With V trimmed by 0 bases and J by 5 bases, 5 bases remained unmatched. CDR3 residues: CASSIETGGRTEAFF. In DNA form, the CDR3 reads TGTGCCAGTAGTATAGAAACAGGGGGAAGGACTGAAGCTTTCTTT.

The chain uses TRBV11-2 and TRBJ2-2; a weak D match, TRBD2 (6 bases). The germline V and J ends were trimmed by 6 bases and 9 bases, with 11 bases remaining between them. The CDR3 extends over 12 amino acids. Germline V lookup: CDR1 SGHAT, CDR2 FQNNGV. The CDR3 protein is CASSPLAWELFF. The CDR3 DNA reads as TGTGCCAGCAGTCCACTAGCATGGGAGCTGTTTTTT.

This clone was seen many times. The chain is built from TRBV27 and TRBJ1-1, with D tentatively TRBD1 (6 bases). Germline CDR1 is MNHEY and CDR2 is SMNVEV (reference sequence). Trimming removed 3 bases at V and 5 bases at J, with 10 bases between. The CDR3 extends over 13 amino acids. The CDR3 is CASSFRGGTEAFF. The DNA for the CDR3 is TGTGCCAGCAGTTTCCGAGGGGGAACTGAAGCTTTCTTT.

This chain uses TRBV30 with TRBJ2-5; the match to TRBD1 covers 11 bases. CDR1 and CDR2 from the germline V gene are GTSNPN and SVGIG (reference sequence). This CDR3 has 13 amino acids. Unmatched junction bases numbered 7, after V lost 8 bases and J lost 5 bases. This CDR3 is CAGGQGAEETQYF. CDR3 nucleotide sequence: TGTGCCGGCGGACAGGGGGCGGAGGAGACCCAGTACTTC.

The chain joins TRBV14 to TRBJ2-5, with D unresolved. The CDR3 extends over 16 amino acids. Per germline, CDR1 SGHDN and CDR2 FVKESK. Trimming removed 4 bases at V and 1 base at J, with 16 bases between. The CDR3 DNA sequence: TGTGCCAGCAGCCGCAAGCAGGTCGCCGTCCAAGAGACCCAGTACTTC. Its protein is CASSRKQVAVQETQYF.

The DNA for the CDR3 is TGTGCCAGCAGCTTGGCCCCTGGGGGCGGGGATACGCAGTATTTT. It specifies CASSLAPGGGDTQYF. The chain combines TRBV5-5 with TRBJ2-3; D is possibly TRBD1 (6 bases). CDR1 is SGHKS and CDR2 is YYEKEE in the germline V gene (reference sequence). V dropped 0 bases and J dropped 6 bases, with 14 bases sitting between them. This CDR3 region has 15 residues.